This is a list of T cell receptor beta chains from one sample in a study of T cell changes during pregnancy in multiple sclerosis. TCRdb's copy holds only in-frame clones and misses some; the assay was immunoSEQ multiplex PCR. Of roughly 89,000 clones detected, approximately 92% appear once; the ten largest clones hold 4.3%. Sequencing was performed on peripheral blood, taken in the first trimester of pregnancy. The receptors stem from a female donor with multiple sclerosis, enrolled in a pregnancy study. CDR3s include the opening cysteine and the closing phenylalanine or tryptophan. The order of the fields is clone size, J gene, D gene, V gene, CDR3 protein, CDR3 DNA. The D gene is left open where the match is weak. Clone size, where shown, is once, few, many, or a class for clones that have expanded.

abundance: NA; j_gene: TRBJ2-7; d_gene: NA; v_gene: TRBV5-1; CDR3aa: CASSLIPTGVAYEQYF; CDR3nt: TGCGCCAGCAGCCTTATCCCAACGGGTGTCGCCTACGAGCAGTACTTC
abundance: NA; j_gene: TRBJ1-4; d_gene: NA; v_gene: TRBV5-1; CDR3aa: CASSGSSGNNEKLFF; CDR3nt: TGCGCCAGCAGCGGGTCGTCAGGCAATAATGAAAAACTGTTTTTT
abundance: NA; j_gene: TRBJ2-2; d_gene: NA; v_gene: TRBV6-1; CDR3aa: CASSDSAGNTGELFF; CDR3nt: TGTGCCAGCAGTGACTCGGCAGGGAACACCGGGGAGCTGTTTTTT
abundance: many; j_gene: TRBJ1-1; d_gene: NA; v_gene: TRBV19; CDR3aa: CASSPHYGEAFF; CDR3nt: TGTGCCAGTAGCCCCCACTACGGTGAAGCTTTCTTT
abundance: NA; j_gene: TRBJ2-5; d_gene: TRBD1; v_gene: TRBV29-1; CDR3aa: CSVPGQYQETQYF; CDR3nt: TGCAGCGTACCGGGACAGTACCAAGAGACCCAGTACTTC
abundance: NA; j_gene: TRBJ1-2; d_gene: NA; v_gene: TRBV5-1; CDR3aa: CASSQTGEGWNYGYTF; CDR3nt: TGCGCCAGCAGCCAGACGGGGGAGGGGTGGAACTATGGCTACACCTTC
abundance: NA; j_gene: TRBJ2-1; d_gene: TRBD2; v_gene: TRBV5-1; CDR3aa: CASSLAEGGSWNEQFF; CDR3nt: TGCGCCAGCAGCTTGGCAGAGGGAGGGAGCTGGAATGAGCAGTTCTTC
abundance: once; j_gene: TRBJ2-1; d_gene: TRBD2; v_gene: TRBV30; CDR3aa: CAWSVPSRGGYNEQFF; CDR3nt: TGTGCCTGGAGTGTCCCCTCCCGCGGGGGTTACAATGAGCAGTTCTTC
abundance: NA; j_gene: TRBJ2-1; d_gene: NA; v_gene: TRBV18; CDR3aa: CASSPRTDERSYNEQFF; CDR3nt: TGTGCCAGCTCACCACGGACAGACGAACGCTCCTACAATGAGCAGTTCTTC
abundance: NA; j_gene: TRBJ1-1; d_gene: TRBD1; v_gene: TRBV5-1; CDR3aa: CASSLGQGWAEAFF; CDR3nt: TGCGCCAGCAGCCTGGGACAGGGCTGGGCTGAAGCTTTCTTT